The following is a T cell receptor (beta chain) sequence with its context. Primers: 60 Vbeta forward and 13 Jbeta reverse. Data came from immunoSEQ multiplex PCR; TCRdb stores just in-frame clones and leaves some out. The sample lists just over 150,000 clones; 60% to 80% were seen once. This specimen comes from a study of cytomegalovirus exposure and HLA in healthy donors. V lost 1 base to trimming and J lost 6 bases, with 14 bases between them. Germline CDR1 SGHAT, CDR2 FQNNGV. CDR3 length equals 15 residues. The gene calls are TRBV11-2 and TRBJ2-3, with D possibly TRBD2 on 6 matching bases. Sequencing was done on a sample of PBMCs. This TCR derives from a woman aged 45-59 years in good health and CMV-seropositive. DNA of the CDR3: TGTGCCAGCAGCTTAGCGAGGAGGGCCTGGGATACGCAGTATTTT. Translated, it gives CASSLARRAWDTQYF.